In this sample, the clone carrying this T cell receptor beta chain turned up many times. As yet, its antigen is unknown. This entry comes from a study of T-cell reconstitution after alpha-beta-depleted transplantation in children. Study results and limitations: Surviving recipient T cells and thymic progenitors accounted for the high day-60 TCRbeta diversity observed in some patients. A year post-transplant, T-cell counts and diversity derived mostly from newly produced T cells. Two months or so post-transplant, alpha-beta T cells reportedly derived from several hundred expanded graft clones.

Preparation of the TCRbeta library used unique molecular identifiers. Each CDR3 protein is one row after TCRdb ran MiXCR on the PCR reads. This sample has about 340,000 distinct CDR3 sequences, with 15% to 20% found just once. The germline V and J ends were trimmed by 6 bases and 6 bases, with 12 bases remaining between them. Germline V lookup: CDR1 MNHEY, CDR2 SVGEGT. The CDR3 loop spans 13 amino acids. This rearrangement joins TRBV6-2 or TRBV6-3 to TRBJ1-5; no clear D gene. The clonotype was recovered from a male patient between 2 and 9 years old who had a stem cell transplant for acute lymphoblastic leukemia, so the T cells may come from the graft donor. The sample was PBMCs, mostly from graft donor cells, taken 360 days after TCRalphabeta/CD19-depleted stem cell transplant. The CDR3 DNA reads TGTGCCAGCAGCCTCGATTGGGGTCAGCCCCAGCATTTT. It is translated as CASSLDWGQPQHF.